This T cell receptor (beta chain) was found in a study of regulatory T cells in long-lasting Graves disease. Sample time point: newly diagnosed GD, antithyroid drugs for less than 3 months. Generation of the TCR library employed RNA extracted from PBMCs. Sequencing libraries for TCR beta were prepared with iRepertoire HTBI primers and Arm-PCR of CDR3 regions. TCRdb ran MiXCR on the multiplex PCR reads and lists one entry per CDR3 protein. There are roughly 500,000 distinct CDR3 sequences in the sample; about 14% occur only once, and approximately 9.3% lies in the top ten. The same data also contributed to another study, on T cells in Graves' hyperthyroidism and ophthalmopathy.

This material consisted of peripheral blood mononuclear cells (PBMCs), taken at new diagnosis, from a patient treated with antithyroid drugs. This TCR derives from a man aged 30-40 years with Graves disease.

The CDR3 DNA reads as TGTGCCAGCAGCGCATTTACAGGGAACACTGAAGCTTTCTTT. Encoded protein: CASSAFTGNTEAFF. The rearrangement joins TRBV9 to TRBJ1-1; D might be TRBD1 (5 bases). Germline CDR1 SGDLS, CDR2 YYNGEE. V dropped 3 bases and J dropped 1 base, with 10 bases sitting between them. CDR3 size: 14 residues.